This is a list of T cell receptor beta chains from one sample in a study of T cells in localized non-small cell lung cancer. The repertoire was sequenced with immunoSEQ multiplex PCR; TCRdb's copy has only in-frame clones and lacks some. The sample holds about 14,000 clones; about 92% are singletons and the top ten take under 3%. The source was peripheral blood mononuclear cells, collected before any cancer treatment. The receptors were sampled from a man between 40 and 75 years old with stage III lung adenocarcinoma. The CDR3 runs from the conserved cysteine through the conserved F or W.

v_gene: TRBV7-9; j_gene: TRBJ2-1; CDR3aa: CASSLEDEQFF
v_gene: TRBV2; j_gene: TRBJ2-2; CDR3aa: CASRADSSGTGELFF
v_gene: TRBV6-1; j_gene: TRBJ2-7; CDR3aa: CASSEALGLVPYEQYF
v_gene: TRBV4-3; j_gene: TRBJ1-3; CDR3aa: CASSSSQGNTIYF
v_gene: TRBV29-1; j_gene: -; CDR3aa: CSVAGQGGSEQYF
v_gene: TRBV18; j_gene: TRBJ2-5; CDR3aa: CASSPGGPQETQYF
v_gene: TRBV2; j_gene: TRBJ2-3; CDR3aa: CASTAQIRGQYF
v_gene: TRBV5-1; j_gene: TRBJ2-1; CDR3aa: CASSWGEDYNEQFF
v_gene: TRBV4-3; j_gene: TRBJ2-3; CDR3aa: CASSQETGAAGTQYF
v_gene: TRBV7-2; j_gene: TRBJ2-5; CDR3aa: CASSLSRGSETQYF
v_gene: TRBV5-1; j_gene: TRBJ2-5; CDR3aa: CASKMTGTGSEETQYF
v_gene: TRBV6-5; j_gene: TRBJ2-1; CDR3aa: CASSYESGRYNEQFF
v_gene: TRBV18; j_gene: TRBJ1-5; CDR3aa: CASSPARDGNQPQHF
v_gene: TRBV6-5; j_gene: TRBJ2-5; CDR3aa: CASSSMTGDEETQYF
v_gene: TRBV4-2; j_gene: TRBJ2-7; CDR3aa: CASSQARGYEQYF
v_gene: TRBV4-2; j_gene: TRBJ2-4; CDR3aa: CASSLLGEGGENIQYF
v_gene: TRBV5-6; j_gene: TRBJ2-1; CDR3aa: CASSSGLAPGDEQFF
v_gene: TRBV5-5; j_gene: TRBJ1-2; CDR3aa: CASSLGGGPGLTYGYTF
v_gene: TRBV14; j_gene: TRBJ2-7; CDR3aa: CASSFGGTSSYEQYF
v_gene: TRBV28; j_gene: TRBJ2-1; CDR3aa: CASKTRLAKSVEQFF
v_gene: TRBV19; j_gene: TRBJ2-3; CDR3aa: CASSIGTGVTDTQYF
v_gene: TRBV5-4; j_gene: TRBJ2-5; CDR3aa: CASSLGKWETQYF
v_gene: TRBV7-9; j_gene: TRBJ2-1; CDR3aa: CASSLARPGVRNEQFF
v_gene: TRBV28; j_gene: TRBJ2-3; CDR3aa: CASGTLGIGRADTQYF
v_gene: TRBV18; j_gene: TRBJ1-5; CDR3aa: CASSPTGGSQPQHF
v_gene: TRBV25-1; j_gene: TRBJ2-7; CDR3aa: CASSDGLGAYEQYF
v_gene: TRBV28; j_gene: TRBJ1-1; CDR3aa: CASSTGGMTEAFF
v_gene: TRBV7-2; j_gene: TRBJ2-5; CDR3aa: CASSRGLEETQYF
v_gene: TRBV7-2; j_gene: TRBJ2-3; CDR3aa: CASSRRGADTDTQYF
v_gene: TRBV7-8; j_gene: TRBJ2-7; CDR3aa: CASSPGTSASYEQYF
v_gene: TRBV7-9; j_gene: TRBJ1-4; CDR3aa: CASSLATGGSNEKLFF
v_gene: TRBV7-9; j_gene: TRBJ2-3; CDR3aa: CASSYGTGDTDTQYF
v_gene: TRBV6-1; j_gene: TRBJ2-7; CDR3aa: CASSELAGANEQYF
v_gene: TRBV28; j_gene: TRBJ2-7; CDR3aa: CASRDPSGSGYEQYF
v_gene: TRBV5-1; j_gene: TRBJ2-7; CDR3aa: CASSLGRNSAEQYF
v_gene: TRBV28; j_gene: TRBJ1-2; CDR3aa: CASSPWTGGQYGYTF
v_gene: TRBV29-1; j_gene: TRBJ2-3; CDR3aa: CSVAPDTQYF
v_gene: TRBV11-2; j_gene: TRBJ2-7; CDR3aa: CASRSLAGGWGEQYF
v_gene: TRBV4-2; j_gene: TRBJ1-1; CDR3aa: CASSQVGGTTEAFF
v_gene: TRBV5-1; j_gene: TRBJ1-1; CDR3aa: CASSPWGQGGTEAFF
v_gene: TRBV28; j_gene: TRBJ2-1; CDR3aa: CARLAPNEQFF